The text below deals with one T cell receptor (beta chain). Original processing methods: Amplification of reference gene primers provided the estimated nucleated cell counts. Some clones are missing from TCRdb's copy, which holds only in-frame ones; the method was immunoSEQ multiplex PCR. Clonal size and the V and J genes are those of that table, whereas D and trimming came from the DNA. The sample shows 150,000 to 250,000 clones, 87% of them seen only once. The germline V gene encodes CDR1 MNHEY and CDR2 SVGAGI. The CDR3 loop spans 15 amino acids. V was trimmed by 5 bases and J by 8 bases, leaving 19 bases between them. Recovered status applied to Cohort 3 donors who had two consecutive negative PCRs. It also applied to those with clearance or with symptom resolution. The sample belongs to a study of blood T cell repertoires in COVID-19. Study-wide context: PBMCs, B-cell-depleted T cells, or T cells provided the cDNA or gDNA that made up the material.

The gene calls are TRBV6-5 and TRBJ2-1; D possibly corresponds to TRBD2 (6 bases). The sequence derives from a woman in her thirties who had recovered from COVID-19. Input material: PBMCs or T cells enriched from blood (not recorded which). CDR3 coding DNA: TGTGCCAGCAGTACAACGGGGGAAAGGAGCGATGAGCAGTTCTTC. It encodes CASSTTGERSDEQFF.